Below, one T cell receptor (beta chain) is given with its context. No antigen is known for it. Base qualities are not at hand, and no much larger clone is one base apart. Deletion took 3 bases off V and 2 bases off J, with a span of 14 bases between the germline ends. The CDR3 runs 15 residues from the cysteine to the phenylalanine. The DNA shown is the 45-base CDR3, in frame from base 1. The germline V gene encodes CDR1 SGHAT and CDR2 FQNNGV. Genomic DNA was extracted from sorted cells for sequencing of the TCRbeta CDR3 region. TCRbeta CDR3 regions were sequenced using the immunoSEQ Assay. The source is immuneACCESS, and TCRdb retained only in-frame sequences with V and J called. Part of the clones is not carried over; for the studies checked, unresolved V genes explain less than half of this, and the remainder is unexplained. The sample table lists around 71,000 clones, 86% of them with a count of one. The top ten clonotypes cover 0.9% to 1.2% of the sample.

The data were taken from a study of OX40 agonist ivuxolimab in advanced cancers. A note on the overall study: Ivuxolimab was a fully human IgG2 agonistic monoclonal antibody targeting the costimulatory receptor OX40 (CD134). In the dose-escalation cohort, 70% to 90% of patients were male, and the mean age was 60 years with a range of roughly 23 to 79. Peripheral TCRbeta sequencing aimed to test whether ivuxolimab altered TCR sequence diversity and caused clonal T-cell expansion. Patients were allowed to have had prior anti-PD-1, anti-PD-L1 or anti-CTLA-4 therapy, and around 40% of the dose-escalation patients had previously received checkpoint inhibitors. Among the roughly 54 dose-escalation patients, around 19 had hepatocellular carcinoma, about 15 melanoma, 9 renal cell carcinoma and 9 head and neck cancer. Partial responses occurred in three dose-escalation patients, of whom one had hepatocellular carcinoma and two had cutaneous melanoma. The paper reports the monotherapy dose-escalation portion (N of about 47 patients) of the phase I ivuxolimab trial. Intravenous ivuxolimab was administered to patients every 2 weeks at six dose levels: 0.01, 0.1, 0.3, 1.5, 3 and 10 mg/kg. Results the study describes overall, beyond this receptor: At doses of 0.1 to 3.0 mg/kg, clonal expansion of both CD4+ and CD8+ blood T cells was observed from baseline to week 6. Low levels of normalized T-cell clonal expansion were also seen in some nonresponding patients. Partial responders in the 0.1-3.0 mg/kg groups had among the lowest normalized peripheral clonal expansion, especially among CD8+ T cells. On average, CD8+ T cells showed more expanded clones than CD4+ T cells after ivuxolimab. The antigen specificity of the clonally expanded peripheral T cells was not determined.

The trial excluded patients who had a history of autoimmune disease or who were on systemic immunosuppression. Peripheral blood for TCR sequencing was drawn from every dose cohort at baseline, at cycle 4 day 1 and at cycle 7 day 1. Samples came from an open-label, multicenter, first-in-human phase I dose-escalation trial of ivuxolimab. The trial enrolled adults with locally advanced or metastatic head and neck squamous cell, hepatocellular, melanoma or renal cell carcinoma. Before TCR sequencing, CD4+ T cells and CD8+ T cells were sorted from peripheral blood as separate populations. Sequencing was performed on CD4+ or CD8+ T cells sorted from blood, taken in a trial of the OX40 agonist ivuxolimab. The V gene is TRBV11-2 and the J gene is TRBJ2-7, with the D gene too uncertain to name. The TCR comes from an adult with an advanced solid tumor such as melanoma, head and neck, liver or kidney cancer. The CDR3 region has the sequence CASSLVARKTYEQYF. The nucleotides are TGTGCCAGCAGCTTGGTCGCGCGGAAGACCTACGAGCAGTACTTC.